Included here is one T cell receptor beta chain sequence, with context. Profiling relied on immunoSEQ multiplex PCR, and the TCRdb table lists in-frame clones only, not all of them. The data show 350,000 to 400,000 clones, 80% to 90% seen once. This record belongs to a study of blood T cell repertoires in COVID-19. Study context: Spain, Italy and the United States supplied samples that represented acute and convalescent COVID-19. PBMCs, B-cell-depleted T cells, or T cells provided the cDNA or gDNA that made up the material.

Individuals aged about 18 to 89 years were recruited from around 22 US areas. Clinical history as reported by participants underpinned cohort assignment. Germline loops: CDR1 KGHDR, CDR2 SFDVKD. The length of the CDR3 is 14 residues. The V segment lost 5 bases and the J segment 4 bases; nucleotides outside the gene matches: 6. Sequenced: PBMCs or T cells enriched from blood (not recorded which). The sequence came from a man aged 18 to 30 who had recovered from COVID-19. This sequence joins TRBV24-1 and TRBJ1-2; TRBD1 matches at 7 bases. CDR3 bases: TGTGCCACCAGTGCCCGGCAGGGGGTCTATGGCTACACCTTC. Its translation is CATSARQGVYGYTF.